This TCR beta chain is from a study of beta chain features in type 1 diabetes. The ends were cut back, 3 bases at V and 4 bases at J, with 10 bases in the middle. CDR1 is SGDLS, CDR2 YYNGEE, per germline. The CDR3 has 13 residues. Every isolated RNA sample was fully reverse transcribed, so sequencing captured expressed TCRB transcripts. TCRdb's copy holds only in-frame clones and misses some; the assay was immunoSEQ multiplex PCR. The sample shows 300,000 or so clones, approximately 10% of them seen only once. The collection from each donor was one heparinised blood draw averaging about 116 mL. Sorting based on CD45RO/CCR7/CD25/CD127/CD95/CD27 separated CD4+ naive, central memory, regulatory and stem cell-like memory cells. Sorting produced populations that all topped 95% purity. Study-wide points: All four CD4+ subsets of Type 1 diabetes patients contained TCRB CDR3s that were moderately but significantly shorter.

This clone was observed a handful of times. Its cognate antigen is unknown. This TCR was sampled from a man aged 25-40 years with type 1 diabetes. Sequencing was carried out using central memory CD4+ T cells from blood. The rearrangement links TRBV9 to TRBJ1-2; D uncertain. The CDR3 DNA sequence: TGTGCCAGCAGCGGCGTGCAGTCCTATGGCTACACCTTC. It translates to CASSGVQSYGYTF.